This T cell receptor (beta chain) was sequenced in a study of CD8+CD57+ T cells in acquired aplastic anemia. Study overall: CD4+ and CD8+ cells, once sorted, gave DNA averaging approximately 3 ug.

Genomic DNA was employed as the template in profiling TCR beta VDJ and CDR3. TCRdb recomputed calls from the reads with MiXCR, one row per CDR3 protein. The table shows some 160,000 distinct CDR3 sequences, with around half occurring only once. This clonotype appeared many times. The antigen is undetermined. Study-level points and caveats: Levels of CD8+ Simpson's diversity were not significantly distinct in patients versus controls. Patients had around 30 CD8+ CDR3 sequences in common with controls (the shared set).

Patients sequenced had flow cytometry evidence of CD8+CD57+ cell expansion. Each of the patients presented with severe acquired aplastic anemia. Sequencing was done on a sample of sorted CD4+, CD8+, or CD8+CD57+ T cells (not recorded which) from PBMCs. The source is a human donor with aplastic anemia.

This CDR3 is CASSTGSGNTIYF. As DNA, the CDR3 is TGCGCCAGCAGCACAGGTTCTGGAAACACCATATATTTT. V is TRBV5-1 and J is TRBJ1-3, with D maybe TRBD1 (5 bases). Germline V gives CDR1 SGHRS, CDR2 YFSETQ. CDR3 length: 13 residues. Trimming took 4 bases from V and 1 from J, leaving 6 bases between them.